Following are 11 T cell receptor beta chains from one sample sequenced in a study of blood T cells in healthy people across ages. The second PCR ran about 6 to 12 cycles with a sample-barcoded 5' primer and J-beta primers. Via MiXCR, TCRdb re-called the 5' RACE reads, giving one row per CDR3 protein. The sample lists about 320,000 distinct CDR3 sequences, less than 30% occurring once. The sequenced sample was blood. The receptors come from a woman between 70 and 85 years old in good health.

This clonotype turned up a few times. V usage is TRBV5-6 and J usage is TRBJ2-7, with TRBD2 matching 11 bases. The germline CDR1 and CDR2 sequences are SGHDT and YYEEEE. V trimming: 2 bases; J trimming: 5 bases; junction bases outside the gene matches: 9. CDR3 length: 16 residues. This CDR3 reads CASSFSGRAYTDEQYF. Here the CDR3 DNA reads TGTGCCAGCAGCTTTAGCGGGAGGGCCTATACGGACGAGCAGTACTTC.

This clonotype was seen a few times. V is TRBV18 and J is TRBJ2-5, with 13 bases matching TRBD2. The V and J ends lost 2 bases and 8 bases, in that order; junction bases with no gene match: 2. The CDR3 loop spans 14 amino acids. CDR1 is KGHSH, CDR2 LQKENI, per germline. This CDR3 reads CASSPGLAGVTQYF. Written as DNA, the CDR3 is TGTGCCAGCTCACCAGGACTAGCGGGAGTCACCCAGTACTTC.

The chain employs TRBV28 and TRBJ1-1; D perhaps matches TRBD1 (5 bases). Germline V gene lookup returns CDR1 MDHEN and CDR2 SYDVKM. Trimming shortened V by 9 bases and J by 3 bases, and 20 bases separated the two germline ends. The length of the CDR3 is 15 residues. The DNA for the CDR3 is TGTGCCAGTAGAGTGGGGGGATTAGGGGACACTGAAGCTTTCTTT. Translating gives CASRVGGLGDTEAFF. Together with reference TRBV28 and TRBJ1-1, the CDR3 gives the full variable domain: DVKVTQSSRYLVKRTGEKVFLECVQDMDHENMFWYRQDPGLGLRLIYFSYDVKMKEKGDIPEGYSVSREKKERFSLILESASTNQTSMYLCASRVGGLGDTEAFFGQGTRLTVV.

In DNA, the CDR3 is TGTGCCAGCAGTGATGGGGGTCGGAGGTATGGCTACACCTTC. It yields the protein CASSDGGRRYGYTF. V is TRBV2 and J is TRBJ1-2; D is possibly TRBD1 (5 bases). Germline-derived CDR1 and CDR2 are SNHLY and FYNNEI. Trimming pared 3 bases from V and 5 bases from J, leaving 13 bases between. The CDR3 extends over 14 amino acids.

The gene calls are TRBV7-9 and TRBJ2-7; possibly TRBD2 for D (7 bases). This CDR3 comprises 12 residues. The V end was cut by 10 bases, the J end by 7 bases, with 17 bases between. CDR1 SEHNR and CDR2 FQNEAQ come from the germline V gene (reference sequence). For the CDR3, the DNA is TGTGCCACCGCTGCGGGGGCGAGGGAGCAGTACTTC. Encoded protein: CATAAGAREQYF.

This clonotype has only one observation. The chain uses TRBV12-3 or TRBV12-4 and TRBJ1-2; D is unclear. Between the trimmed V and J ends, which lost 5 bases and 0 bases, there was a span of 13 bases. The length of the CDR3 is 15 residues. CDR3 loop: CASSDGRNPNYGYTF. CDR3 in DNA: TGTGCCAGCAGTGATGGACGGAACCCTAACTATGGCTACACCTTC.

The CDR3 protein is CSVQIETATKAFF. The CDR3 DNA sequence: TGCAGCGTCCAAATAGAGACTGCGACGAAAGCTTTCTTT. The V call is TRBV29-1, the J call TRBJ1-1, with D unclear. Between the trimmed V and J ends, which lost 6 bases and 9 bases, there was a span of 20 bases. The CDR3 consists of 13 residues. Germline CDR1 is SQVTM and CDR2 is ANQGSEA. Looking up the rest from reference TRBV29-1 and TRBJ1-1 gives the full variable domain: SAVISQKPSRDICQRGTSLTIQCQVDSQVTMMFWYRQQPGQSLTLIATANQGSEATYESGFVIDKFPISRPNLTFSTLTVSNMSPEDSSIYLCSVQIETATKAFFGQGTRLTVV.

V is TRBV6-5 and J is TRBJ1-4; a possible D gene is TRBD1 (5 bases). The CDR3 is 15 residues long. Trimming took 5 bases from V and 5 from J, leaving 15 bases between them. Germline CDR1 MNHEY, CDR2 SVGAGI. The CDR3 loop is CASSERTPGNEKLFF. The CDR3 DNA sequence: TGTGCCAGCAGTGAGAGGACACCAGGGAATGAAAAACTGTTTTTT.

V gene TRBV20-1 combines with J gene TRBJ1-1; weak D call: TRBD1 (6 bases). The germline V gene encodes CDR1 DFQATT and CDR2 SNEGSKA (reference sequence). The CDR3 sequence is 14 residues long. V shed 5 bases and J shed 7 bases, with 20 bases lying between them. CDR3 nucleotides: TGCAGTGCTGAAACAGACAGGACCTGGAGTGAAGCTTTCTTT. It specifies CSAETDRTWSEAFF.

The gene calls are TRBV6-2 or TRBV6-3 and TRBJ2-7; 16 bases match TRBD2. The germline V gene has CDR1 MNHEY and CDR2 SVGEGT. Germline trimming cut 8 bases from V and 2 bases from J; bases unmatched to any gene: 6. The CDR3 has 16 residues. The CDR3 protein is CASSGLAGGLAYEQYF. The CDR3 region has the DNA TGTGCCAGCTCGGGACTAGCGGGAGGGTTAGCCTACGAGCAGTACTTC.

This clonotype was counted many times. J is TRBJ1-2 and V is TRBV29-1, with 10 nucleotides matching TRBD1. The CDR3 spans 13 residues. Germline assignment: CDR1 SQVTM and CDR2 ANQGSEA. V was pared by 6 bases and J by 6 bases, with 7 bases of the junction left unmatched. Here the CDR3 reads CSVHRGTGDGYTF. CDR3 nucleotide sequence: TGCAGCGTCCACCGGGGGACAGGGGATGGCTACACCTTC.